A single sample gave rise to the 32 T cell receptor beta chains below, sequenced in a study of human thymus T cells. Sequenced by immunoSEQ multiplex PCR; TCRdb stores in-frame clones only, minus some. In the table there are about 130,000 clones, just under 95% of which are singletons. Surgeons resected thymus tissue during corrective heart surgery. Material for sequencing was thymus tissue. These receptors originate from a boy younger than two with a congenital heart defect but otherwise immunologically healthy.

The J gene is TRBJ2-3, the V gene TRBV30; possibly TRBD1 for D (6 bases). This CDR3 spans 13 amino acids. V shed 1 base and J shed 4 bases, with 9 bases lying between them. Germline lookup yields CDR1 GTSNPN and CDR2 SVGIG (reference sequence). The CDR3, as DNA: TGTGCCTGGAGTGACAGGGTCCCAGATACGCAGTATTTT. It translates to CAWSDRVPDTQYF.

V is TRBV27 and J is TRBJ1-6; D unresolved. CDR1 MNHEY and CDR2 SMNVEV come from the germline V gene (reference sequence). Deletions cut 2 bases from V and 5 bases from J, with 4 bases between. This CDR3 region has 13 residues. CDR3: CASSLRNNSPLHF. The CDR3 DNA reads TGTGCCAGCAGTTTACGGAATAATTCACCCCTCCACTTT.

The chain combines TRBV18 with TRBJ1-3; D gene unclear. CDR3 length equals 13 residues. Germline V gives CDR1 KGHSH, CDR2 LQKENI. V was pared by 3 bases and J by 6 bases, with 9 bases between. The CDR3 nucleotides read TGTGCCAGCTCACCTGCGGGTGAAAACACCATATATTTT. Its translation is CASSPAGENTIYF.

CDR3: CASINTHEQYF. The CDR3 nucleotides read TGTGCCAGCATCAACACCCACGAGCAGTACTTC. This rearrangement joins TRBV9 to TRBJ2-7; D unresolved. V lost 6 bases and J lost 5, with 9 bases in between. The CDR3 extends over 11 amino acids. The germline V gene has CDR1 SGDLS and CDR2 YYNGEE.

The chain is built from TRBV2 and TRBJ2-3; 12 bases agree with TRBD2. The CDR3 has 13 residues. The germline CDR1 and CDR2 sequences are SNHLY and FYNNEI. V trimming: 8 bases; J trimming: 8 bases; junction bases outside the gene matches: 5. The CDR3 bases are TGTGCCAGCGGACTAGCGGGGAGGGCTACGCAGTATTTT. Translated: CASGLAGRATQYF. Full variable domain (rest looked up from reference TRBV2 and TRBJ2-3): EPEVTQTPSHQVTQMGQEVILRCVPISNHLYFYWYRQILGQKVEFLVSFYNNEISEKSEIFDDQFSVERPDGSNFTLKIRSTKLEDSAMYFCASGLAGRATQYFGPGTRLTVL.

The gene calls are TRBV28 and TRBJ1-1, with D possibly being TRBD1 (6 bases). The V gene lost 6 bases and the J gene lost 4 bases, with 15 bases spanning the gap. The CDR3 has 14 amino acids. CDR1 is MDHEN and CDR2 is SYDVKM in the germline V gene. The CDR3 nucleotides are TGTGCCAGCAGCCCACCCACAGGGAGCACTGAAGCTTTCTTT. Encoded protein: CASSPPTGSTEAFF.

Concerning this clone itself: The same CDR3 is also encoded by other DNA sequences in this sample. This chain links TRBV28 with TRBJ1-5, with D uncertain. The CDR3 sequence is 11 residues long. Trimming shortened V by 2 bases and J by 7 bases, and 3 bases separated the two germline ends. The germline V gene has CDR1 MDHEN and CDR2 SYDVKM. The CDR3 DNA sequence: TGTGCCAGCAGTTTAGGGCAGCCCCAGCATTTT. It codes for CASSLGQPQHF. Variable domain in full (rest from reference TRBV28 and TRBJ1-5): DVKVTQSSRYLVKRTGEKVFLECVQDMDHENMFWYRQDPGLGLRLIYFSYDVKMKEKGDIPEGYSVSREKKERFSLILESASTNQTSMYLCASSLGQPQHFGDGTRLSIL.

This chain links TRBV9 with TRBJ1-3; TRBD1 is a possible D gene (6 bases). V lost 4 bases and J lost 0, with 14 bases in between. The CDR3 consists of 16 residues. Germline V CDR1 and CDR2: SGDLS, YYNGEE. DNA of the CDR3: TGTGCCAGCAGCCCCGGCAGGGGCCGCTCTGGAAACACCATATATTTT. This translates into CASSPGRGRSGNTIYF.

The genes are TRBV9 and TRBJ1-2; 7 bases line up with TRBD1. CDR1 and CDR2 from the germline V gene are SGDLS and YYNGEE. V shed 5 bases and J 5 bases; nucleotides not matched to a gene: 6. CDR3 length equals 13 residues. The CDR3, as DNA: TGTGCCAGCAGGGGGGACAGAGAGTATGGCTACACCTTC. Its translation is CASRGDREYGYTF. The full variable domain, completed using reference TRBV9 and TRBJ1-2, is DSGVTQTPKHLITATGQRVTLRCSPRSGDLSVYWYQQSLDQGLQFLIQYYNGEERAKGNILERFSAQQFPDLHSELNLSSLELGDSALYFCASRGDREYGYTFGSGTRLTVV.

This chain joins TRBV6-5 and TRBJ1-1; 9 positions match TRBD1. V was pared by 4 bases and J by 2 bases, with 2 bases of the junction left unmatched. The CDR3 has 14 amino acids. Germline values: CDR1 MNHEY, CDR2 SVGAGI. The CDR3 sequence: CASSWDRANTEAFF. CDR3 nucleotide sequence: TGTGCCAGCAGTTGGGACAGGGCAAACACTGAAGCTTTCTTT.

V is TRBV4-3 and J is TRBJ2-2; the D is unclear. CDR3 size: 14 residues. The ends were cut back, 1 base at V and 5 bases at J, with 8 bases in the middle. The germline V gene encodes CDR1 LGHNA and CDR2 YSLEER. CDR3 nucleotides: TGCGCCAGCAGCCAAGGTCCCGATACCGGGGAGCTGTTTTTT. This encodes CASSQGPDTGELFF.

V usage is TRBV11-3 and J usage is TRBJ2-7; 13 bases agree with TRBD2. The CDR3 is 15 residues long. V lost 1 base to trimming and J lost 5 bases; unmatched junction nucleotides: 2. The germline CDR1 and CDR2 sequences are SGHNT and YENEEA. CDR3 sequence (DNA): TGTGCCAGCAGCTTAGGAACTAGCGGGGGGGACGAGCAGTACTTC. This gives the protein CASSLGTSGGDEQYF.

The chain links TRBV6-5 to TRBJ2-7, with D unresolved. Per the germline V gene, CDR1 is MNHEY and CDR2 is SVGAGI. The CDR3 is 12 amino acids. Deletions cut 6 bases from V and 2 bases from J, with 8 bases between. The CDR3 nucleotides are TGTGCCAGCAGCACCCATACCTACGAGCAGTACTTC. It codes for CASSTHTYEQYF.

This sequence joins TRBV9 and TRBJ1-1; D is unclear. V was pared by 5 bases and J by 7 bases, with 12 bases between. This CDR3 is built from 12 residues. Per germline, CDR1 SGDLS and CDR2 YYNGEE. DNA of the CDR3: TGTGCCAGCAGGGGCTTCGCCGGTGAAGCTTTCTTT. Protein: CASRGFAGEAFF.

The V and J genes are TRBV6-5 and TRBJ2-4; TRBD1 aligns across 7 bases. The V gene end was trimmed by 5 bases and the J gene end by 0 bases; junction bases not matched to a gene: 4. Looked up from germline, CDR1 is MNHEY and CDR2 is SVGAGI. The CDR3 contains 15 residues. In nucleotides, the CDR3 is TGTGCCAGCAGTACAGGGGACCTAGCCAAAAACATTCAGTACTTC. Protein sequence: CASSTGDLAKNIQYF.

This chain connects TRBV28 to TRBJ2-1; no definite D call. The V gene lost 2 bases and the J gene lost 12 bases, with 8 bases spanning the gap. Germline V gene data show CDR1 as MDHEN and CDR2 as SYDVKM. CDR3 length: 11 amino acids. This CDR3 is CASSLDKGQFF. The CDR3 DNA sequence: TGTGCCAGCAGTTTAGATAAAGGGCAGTTCTTC.

The CDR3 spells CASSLVEGTEAFF. CDR3 sequence (DNA): TGTGCCAGCAGCTTAGTAGAGGGCACTGAAGCTTTCTTT. The rearrangement links TRBV7-2 to TRBJ1-1; no clear D gene. Deletions cut 1 base from V and 4 bases from J, with 7 bases between. CDR3 length: 13 residues. Germline V gene data show CDR1 as SGHTA and CDR2 as FQGNSA.

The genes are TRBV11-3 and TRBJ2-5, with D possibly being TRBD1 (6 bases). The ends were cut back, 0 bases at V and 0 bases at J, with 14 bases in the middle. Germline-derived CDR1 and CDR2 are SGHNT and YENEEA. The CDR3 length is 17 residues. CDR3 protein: CASSLDRAGAYQETQYF. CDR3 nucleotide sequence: TGTGCCAGCAGCTTAGACCGGGCAGGGGCCTACCAAGAGACCCAGTACTTC.

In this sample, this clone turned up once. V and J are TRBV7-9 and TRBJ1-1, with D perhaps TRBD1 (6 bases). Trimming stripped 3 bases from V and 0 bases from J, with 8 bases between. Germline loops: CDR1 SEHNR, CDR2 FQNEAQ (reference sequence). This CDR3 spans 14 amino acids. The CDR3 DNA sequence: TGTGCCAGCAGCTTGACAGGCTTGAACACTGAAGCTTTCTTT. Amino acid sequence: CASSLTGLNTEAFF.

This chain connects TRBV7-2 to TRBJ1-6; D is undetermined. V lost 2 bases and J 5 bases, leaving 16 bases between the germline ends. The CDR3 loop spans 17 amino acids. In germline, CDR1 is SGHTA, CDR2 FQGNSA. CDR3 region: CASSLFGFPRHNSPLHF. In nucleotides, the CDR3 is TGTGCCAGCAGCTTATTTGGTTTTCCCAGGCATAATTCACCCCTCCACTTT.

This CDR3 reads CASSLYWGGRVSSYNEQFF. The CDR3 DNA follows: TGTGCCAGCAGCTTGTATTGGGGGGGCCGGGTGAGCTCCTACAATGAGCAGTTCTTC. The rearrangement joins TRBV5-6 to TRBJ2-1, with a tentative D call TRBD2 (7 bases). The germline V and J ends were trimmed by 1 base and 0 bases, with 20 bases remaining between them. CDR1 and CDR2 (germline): SGHDT, YYEEEE. The CDR3 is 19 amino acids.

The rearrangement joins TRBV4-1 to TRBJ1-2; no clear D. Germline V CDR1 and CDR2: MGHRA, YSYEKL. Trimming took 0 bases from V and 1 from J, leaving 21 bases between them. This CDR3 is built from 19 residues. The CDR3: CASSQDLRERTRFNYGYTF. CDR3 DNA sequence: TGCGCCAGCAGCCAAGACCTTCGAGAACGGACCCGCTTTAACTATGGCTACACCTTC.

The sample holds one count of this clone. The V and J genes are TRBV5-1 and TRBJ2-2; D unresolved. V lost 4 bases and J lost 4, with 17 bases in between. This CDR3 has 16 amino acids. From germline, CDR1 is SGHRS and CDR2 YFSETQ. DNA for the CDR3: TGCGCCAGCAGCAGACACCACCCAACCCGCACCGGGGAGCTGTTTTTT. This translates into CASSRHHPTRTGELFF.

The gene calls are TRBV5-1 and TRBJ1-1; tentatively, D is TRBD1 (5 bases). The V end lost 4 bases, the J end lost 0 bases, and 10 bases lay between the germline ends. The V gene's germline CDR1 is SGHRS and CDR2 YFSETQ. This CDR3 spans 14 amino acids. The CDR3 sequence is CASSAQGMNTEAFF. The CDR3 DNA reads TGCGCCAGCAGCGCCCAGGGCATGAACACTGAAGCTTTCTTT. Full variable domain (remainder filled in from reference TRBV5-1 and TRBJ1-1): KAGVTQTPRYLIKTRGQQVTLSCSPISGHRSVSWYQQTPGQGLQFLFEYFSETQRNKGNFPGRFSGRQFSNSRSEMNVSTLELGDSALYLCASSAQGMNTEAFFGQGTRLTVV.

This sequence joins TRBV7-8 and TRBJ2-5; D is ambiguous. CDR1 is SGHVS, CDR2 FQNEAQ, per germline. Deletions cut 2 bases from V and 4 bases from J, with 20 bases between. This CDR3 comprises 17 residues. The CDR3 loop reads CASSLWVSRVNPETQYF. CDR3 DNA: TGTGCCAGCAGCTTATGGGTTAGCCGGGTAAACCCAGAGACCCAGTACTTC. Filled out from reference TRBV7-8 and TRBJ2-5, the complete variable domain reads GAGVSQSPRYKVAKRGQDVALRCDPISGHVSLFWYQQALGQGPEFLTYFQNEAQLDKSGLPSDRFFAERPEGSVSTLKIQRTQQEDSAVYLCASSLWVSRVNPETQYFGPGTRLLVL.

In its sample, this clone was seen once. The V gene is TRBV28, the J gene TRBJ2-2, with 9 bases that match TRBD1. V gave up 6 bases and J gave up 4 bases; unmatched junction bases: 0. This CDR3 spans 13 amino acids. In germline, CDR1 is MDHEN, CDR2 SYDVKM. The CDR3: CASRTGGTGELFF. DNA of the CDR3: TGTGCCAGCAGGACAGGGGGCACCGGGGAGCTGTTTTTT.

CDR3 residues: CASSIGRQGATQETQYF. The CDR3, as DNA: TGTGCCAGTAGTATTGGGAGACAGGGGGCGACCCAAGAGACCCAGTACTTC. This chain links TRBV19 with TRBJ2-5; TRBD1 matches at 10 bases. The CDR3 totals 17 residues. V shed 3 bases, J shed 1 base, and the junction held 8 bases outside the gene matches. From germline, CDR1 is LNHDA and CDR2 SQIVND (reference sequence).

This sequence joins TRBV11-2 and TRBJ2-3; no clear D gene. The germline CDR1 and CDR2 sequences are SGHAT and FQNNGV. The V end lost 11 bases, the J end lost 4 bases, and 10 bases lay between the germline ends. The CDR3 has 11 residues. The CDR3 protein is CAGRRADTQYF. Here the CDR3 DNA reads TGTGCCGGAAGAAGGGCAGATACGCAGTATTTT.

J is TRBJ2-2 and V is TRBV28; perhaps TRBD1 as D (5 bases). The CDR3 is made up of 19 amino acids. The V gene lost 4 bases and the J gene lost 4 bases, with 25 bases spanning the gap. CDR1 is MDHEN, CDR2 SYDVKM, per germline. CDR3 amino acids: CASSYTPDVAWGGTGELFF. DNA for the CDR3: TGTGCCAGCAGTTACACCCCTGACGTAGCCTGGGGCGGCACCGGGGAGCTGTTTTTT.

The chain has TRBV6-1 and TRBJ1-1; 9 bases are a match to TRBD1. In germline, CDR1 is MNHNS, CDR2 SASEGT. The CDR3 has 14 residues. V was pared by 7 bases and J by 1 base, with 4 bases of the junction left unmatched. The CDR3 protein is CASMEDRGNTEAFF. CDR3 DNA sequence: TGTGCCAGCATGGAGGACAGGGGGAACACTGAAGCTTTCTTT.

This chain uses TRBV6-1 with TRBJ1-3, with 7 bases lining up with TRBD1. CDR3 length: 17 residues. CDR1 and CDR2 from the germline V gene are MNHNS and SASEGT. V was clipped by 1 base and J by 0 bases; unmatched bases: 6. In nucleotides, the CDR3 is TGTGCCAGCAGTGAAGTGGGGACAGCCTTCTCTGGAAACACCATATATTTT. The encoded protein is CASSEVGTAFSGNTIYF.

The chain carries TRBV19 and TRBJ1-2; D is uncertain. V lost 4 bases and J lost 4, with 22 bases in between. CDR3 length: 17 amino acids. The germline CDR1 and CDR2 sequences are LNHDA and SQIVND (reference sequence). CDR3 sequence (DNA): TGTGCCAGTAGTACTATCTCGGAGAGGCCCCGACGCTATGGCTACACCTTC. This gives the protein CASSTISERPRRYGYTF. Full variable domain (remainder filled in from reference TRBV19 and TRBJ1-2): DGGITQSPKYLFRKEGQNVTLSCEQNLNHDAMYWYRQDPGQGLRLIYYSQIVNDFQKGDIAEGYSVSREKKESFPLTVTSAQKNPTAFYLCASSTISERPRRYGYTFGSGTRLTVV.